A selection of T cell receptor beta chains follows, all from one sample in a study of T-cell reconstitution after alpha-beta-depleted transplantation in children. TCRdb redid the calling of the PCR reads with MiXCR, one entry per CDR3 protein. The top ten hold 23% of the sample, which has under 300,000 distinct CDR3 sequences, about 9.9% seen once. Here the sequenced sample was peripheral blood, taken 180 days after TCRalphabeta/CD19-depleted stem cell transplant. The receptors come from a male patient between 2 and 9 years old who had a stem cell transplant for chronic granulomatous disease, so the T cells may come from the graft donor. Each CDR3 is given with its conserved first and last residue. The order of the fields is D gene, V gene, clone size, J gene, CDR3 DNA, CDR3 protein. The D gene is left open where the match is weak. Clone size is shown for a subset of rows, as once, few, many or a class of expanded clone.

d_gene: -
v_gene: TRBV7-2
abundance: many
j_gene: TRBJ2-7
CDR3nt: TGTGCCAGCAGCCTCCGGGCAGGCCGAGACTCCTACGAGCAGTACTTC
CDR3aa: CASSLRAGRDSYEQYF

d_gene: -
v_gene: TRBV28
abundance: many
j_gene: TRBJ1-5
CDR3nt: TGTGCCAGCAGTTTCCCGAGGGGGAGCAATCAGCCCCAGCATTTT
CDR3aa: CASSFPRGSNQPQHF

d_gene: -
v_gene: TRBV5-6
abundance: -
j_gene: TRBJ2-3
CDR3nt: TGTGCCAGCAGTCCCGGGAGCCGGGGGACAGATACGCAGTATTTT
CDR3aa: CASSPGSRGTDTQYF

d_gene: TRBD2
v_gene: TRBV4-1
abundance: many
j_gene: TRBJ2-7
CDR3nt: TGCGCCAGCAGCACCCTAGCGGGAACTTCCTACGAGCAGTACTTC
CDR3aa: CASSTLAGTSYEQYF

d_gene: -
v_gene: TRBV7-9
abundance: many
j_gene: TRBJ1-2
CDR3nt: TGTGCCAGCAGCTTGTTCCGGGACACGCCTAACTATGGCTACACCTTC
CDR3aa: CASSLFRDTPNYGYTF

d_gene: TRBD2
v_gene: TRBV7-8
abundance: many
j_gene: TRBJ2-3
CDR3nt: TGTGCCAGCAGCTTAGTAATATCTATGGCGGGAGGGCCCGCAGATACGCAGTATTTT
CDR3aa: CASSLVISMAGGPADTQYF

d_gene: TRBD1
v_gene: TRBV12-3/TRBV12-4
abundance: -
j_gene: TRBJ1-1
CDR3nt: TGTGCCAGCAGCCCTGACAGGGTGAGACAAGCTTTCTTT
CDR3aa: CASSPDRVRQAFF

d_gene: -
v_gene: TRBV7-2
abundance: many
j_gene: TRBJ2-7
CDR3nt: TGTGCCAGCAGCTTAACTGGCAGGACCTACGAGCAGTACTTC
CDR3aa: CASSLTGRTYEQYF

d_gene: -
v_gene: TRBV28
abundance: many
j_gene: TRBJ1-1
CDR3nt: TGTGCCAGCAGTTTAGGGGGCGGGGGGAACACTGAAGCTTTCTTT
CDR3aa: CASSLGGGGNTEAFF

d_gene: -
v_gene: TRBV12-3/TRBV12-4
abundance: many
j_gene: TRBJ2-7
CDR3nt: TGTGCCAGCAGCAAAACGCGGACCGGGACCACGATTGGAGAGCAGTACTTC
CDR3aa: CASSKTRTGTTIGEQYF

d_gene: TRBD1
v_gene: TRBV20-1
abundance: many
j_gene: TRBJ2-5
CDR3nt: TGCAGTGCTAGCACCTTTCGGACAGGGGGCGAGACCCAGTACTTC
CDR3aa: CSASTFRTGGETQYF

d_gene: -
v_gene: TRBV4-3
abundance: -
j_gene: TRBJ2-7
CDR3nt: TGCGCCAGCAGCCAAGATCGTCTAGCCCCCTACGAGCAGTACTTC
CDR3aa: CASSQDRLAPYEQYF

d_gene: -
v_gene: TRBV12-3/TRBV12-4
abundance: many
j_gene: TRBJ2-5
CDR3nt: TGTGCCAGCAGTTTCTCGGGATCTGAAGCGACCCAGTACTTC
CDR3aa: CASSFSGSEATQYF

d_gene: TRBD2
v_gene: TRBV20-1
abundance: many
j_gene: TRBJ2-7
CDR3nt: TGCAGTGCTAGAGAAACTCTAGCGGGAGGGAACGAGCAGTACTTC
CDR3aa: CSARETLAGGNEQYF

d_gene: -
v_gene: TRBV3-1
abundance: many
j_gene: TRBJ2-7
CDR3nt: TGTGCCAGCAGTCGAGGAGGGAAACGGTCCTACGAGCAGTACTTC
CDR3aa: CASSRGGKRSYEQYF

d_gene: -
v_gene: TRBV29-1
abundance: many
j_gene: TRBJ1-2
CDR3nt: TGCAGCGTTGAGTTAGTCCAGGGGAGCTACACCTTC
CDR3aa: CSVELVQGSYTF

d_gene: TRBD1
v_gene: TRBV11-3
abundance: many
j_gene: TRBJ2-3
CDR3nt: TGTGCCAGCAGCTGGGGCAGGGGGCGGGAAGATACGCAGTATTTT
CDR3aa: CASSWGRGREDTQYF

d_gene: -
v_gene: TRBV11-3
abundance: many
j_gene: TRBJ1-4
CDR3nt: TGTGCCAGCAGCTTTCTTCTCCCAACTAATGAAAAACTGTTTTTT
CDR3aa: CASSFLLPTNEKLFF

d_gene: TRBD1
v_gene: TRBV12-5
abundance: few
j_gene: TRBJ1-5
CDR3nt: TGTGCTAGTGGTCTCGGGACAGATAGCAATCAGCCCCAGCATTTT
CDR3aa: CASGLGTDSNQPQHF

d_gene: -
v_gene: TRBV28
abundance: many
j_gene: TRBJ2-3
CDR3nt: TGTGCCAGCAGTTTCAGCGGAGGAGGGGCAGATACGCAGTATTTT
CDR3aa: CASSFSGGGADTQYF

d_gene: -
v_gene: TRBV7-9
abundance: many
j_gene: TRBJ2-7
CDR3nt: TGTGCCAGCAGCCAAGCAGGGTTCGAGCAGTACTTC
CDR3aa: CASSQAGFEQYF

d_gene: -
v_gene: TRBV4-2
abundance: many
j_gene: TRBJ1-1
CDR3nt: TGTGCCAGCAGACCCGCGGGGGGGACTGAAGCTTTCTTT
CDR3aa: CASRPAGGTEAFF

d_gene: -
v_gene: TRBV5-1
abundance: many
j_gene: TRBJ2-5
CDR3nt: TGCGCCAGCAGCCGGGGACAGCCGGGGGGGGACCAGTACTTC
CDR3aa: CASSRGQPGGDQYF

d_gene: -
v_gene: TRBV27
abundance: many
j_gene: TRBJ2-1
CDR3nt: TGTGCCAGCAGTTTATCGCGGTATTCTGAGCAGTTCTTC
CDR3aa: CASSLSRYSEQFF

d_gene: TRBD1
v_gene: TRBV30
abundance: few
j_gene: TRBJ2-3
CDR3nt: TGTGCCTGGGACAGGGCAGATACGCAGTATTTT
CDR3aa: CAWDRADTQYF

d_gene: TRBD2
v_gene: TRBV6-1
abundance: many
j_gene: TRBJ2-2
CDR3nt: TGTGCCAGCAGCCCCCGGCGGGAGCACACCGGGGAGCTGTTTTTT
CDR3aa: CASSPRREHTGELFF

d_gene: -
v_gene: TRBV5-4
abundance: -
j_gene: TRBJ2-7
CDR3nt: TGTGCCAGCAGCTTGGGTCCTACTAACTACGAGCAGTACTTC
CDR3aa: CASSLGPTNYEQYF

d_gene: -
v_gene: TRBV20-1
abundance: many
j_gene: TRBJ2-5
CDR3nt: TGCAGTGCTAGAGCCAGAACCATCCCCATGGAGACCCAGTACTTC
CDR3aa: CSARARTIPMETQYF

d_gene: TRBD2
v_gene: TRBV11-2
abundance: -
j_gene: TRBJ2-7
CDR3nt: TGTGCCAGCAGCTCTAGACTAGCGGGGGGCGATAGCTCCTACGAGCAGTACTTC
CDR3aa: CASSSRLAGGDSSYEQYF

d_gene: TRBD1
v_gene: TRBV29-1
abundance: many
j_gene: TRBJ2-7
CDR3nt: TGCAGCGTTGGGGACAGAACCTACGAGCAGTACTTC
CDR3aa: CSVGDRTYEQYF

d_gene: -
v_gene: TRBV6-1
abundance: few
j_gene: TRBJ1-2
CDR3nt: TGTGCCAGCAGTGAGTTCGGGACAAAGAGCTTC
CDR3aa: CASSEFGTKSF

d_gene: -
v_gene: TRBV5-1
abundance: many
j_gene: TRBJ2-7
CDR3nt: TGCGCCAGCAGCTTGGTGGGGACCAGAGTCAGCGCCTACGAGCAGTACTTC
CDR3aa: CASSLVGTRVSAYEQYF

d_gene: -
v_gene: TRBV5-1
abundance: many
j_gene: TRBJ2-7
CDR3nt: TGCGCCAGCAGCCACGGGACATCGTACGAGCAGTACTTC
CDR3aa: CASSHGTSYEQYF

d_gene: TRBD1
v_gene: TRBV15
abundance: many
j_gene: TRBJ1-5
CDR3nt: TGTGCCACCAGCAGAGCCGCAGGGGGCGGAGAGCCCCAGCATTTT
CDR3aa: CATSRAAGGGEPQHF

d_gene: -
v_gene: TRBV6-5
abundance: many
j_gene: TRBJ2-3
CDR3nt: TGTGCCAGCAGTTACACGCGACGGGGCAGCACAGATACGCAGTATTTT
CDR3aa: CASSYTRRGSTDTQYF

d_gene: TRBD1
v_gene: TRBV29-1
abundance: many
j_gene: TRBJ2-7
CDR3nt: TGCAGCGTTGAGGGAATAGTGGGACAGGTGGAGGTCGAGCAGTACTTC
CDR3aa: CSVEGIVGQVEVEQYF

d_gene: -
v_gene: TRBV6-2/TRBV6-3
abundance: many
j_gene: TRBJ2-2
CDR3nt: TGTGCCAGCAGCCTCTCGCAAGGGGGGCTGTGGACCGGGGAGCTGTTTTTT
CDR3aa: CASSLSQGGLWTGELFF

d_gene: -
v_gene: TRBV20-1
abundance: many
j_gene: TRBJ1-6
CDR3nt: TGCAGTGCCCAAGCCAGGGCGACCTATAATTCACCCCTCCACTTT
CDR3aa: CSAQARATYNSPLHF

d_gene: -
v_gene: TRBV21-1
abundance: many
j_gene: TRBJ2-6
CDR3nt: TGTGCCAGCAGCGGCCCCTTCTCTGGGGCCAACGTCCTGACTTTC
CDR3aa: CASSGPFSGANVLTF

d_gene: TRBD1
v_gene: TRBV30
abundance: many
j_gene: TRBJ1-6
CDR3nt: TGTGCCTGGAGTGTAATGCCCGGACAGGGGGTTTCACCCCTCCACTTT
CDR3aa: CAWSVMPGQGVSPLHF

d_gene: -
v_gene: TRBV20-1
abundance: many
j_gene: TRBJ2-7
CDR3nt: TGCAGTGCCCGGACAGCTTACGAGCAGTACTTC
CDR3aa: CSARTAYEQYF

d_gene: TRBD1
v_gene: TRBV5-5
abundance: many
j_gene: TRBJ2-7
CDR3nt: TGTGCCAGCAGCATAACGATCGGGACAGGAGGTTACGAGCAGTACTTC
CDR3aa: CASSITIGTGGYEQYF

d_gene: -
v_gene: TRBV29-1
abundance: many
j_gene: TRBJ2-7
CDR3nt: TGCAGCGTTGAAGACATCATCTACGAGCAGTACTTC
CDR3aa: CSVEDIIYEQYF

d_gene: -
v_gene: TRBV12-3/TRBV12-4
abundance: many
j_gene: TRBJ1-3
CDR3nt: TGTGCCAGCAGTGTCAACTCCCACTCTGGAAACACCATATATTTT
CDR3aa: CASSVNSHSGNTIYF

d_gene: -
v_gene: TRBV5-6
abundance: many
j_gene: TRBJ2-5
CDR3nt: TGTGCCAGCAGCTTTCGGCAGGGGCTCGAGACCCAGTACTTC
CDR3aa: CASSFRQGLETQYF

d_gene: TRBD2
v_gene: TRBV5-1
abundance: many
j_gene: TRBJ2-1
CDR3nt: TGCGCCAGCAGCTTGGCCACCGGGACTAGCGGGACTAATGAGCAGTTCTTC
CDR3aa: CASSLATGTSGTNEQFF

d_gene: -
v_gene: TRBV7-2
abundance: many
j_gene: TRBJ2-5
CDR3nt: TGTGCCAGCAGCCACCGGAGTTTACAGACCCAGTACTTC
CDR3aa: CASSHRSLQTQYF

d_gene: -
v_gene: TRBV12-3/TRBV12-4
abundance: many
j_gene: TRBJ2-2
CDR3nt: TGTGCCAGCAGTCCCCGTTTAGGGCCCGGGGAGCTGTTTTTT
CDR3aa: CASSPRLGPGELFF

d_gene: -
v_gene: TRBV12-3/TRBV12-4
abundance: many
j_gene: TRBJ2-2
CDR3nt: TGTGCCAGCACCCTACTCGGGGGTCGGGAGCTGTTTTTT
CDR3aa: CASTLLGGRELFF

d_gene: TRBD2
v_gene: TRBV14
abundance: few
j_gene: TRBJ2-1
CDR3nt: TGTGCCAGCAGCCAAGACTTAGCGGGGGGCTTAGTTGAGCAGTTCTTC
CDR3aa: CASSQDLAGGLVEQFF

d_gene: TRBD1
v_gene: TRBV4-3
abundance: many
j_gene: TRBJ2-5
CDR3nt: TGCGCCAGCAGCCCCTCAACAGGGGGCGTGGAGACCCAGTACTTC
CDR3aa: CASSPSTGGVETQYF

d_gene: TRBD1
v_gene: TRBV5-4
abundance: -
j_gene: TRBJ1-5
CDR3nt: TGTGCCAGCAGCTCCGTACAGGGGATCGATCTCAGCAATCAGCCCCAGCATTTT
CDR3aa: CASSSVQGIDLSNQPQHF

d_gene: TRBD1
v_gene: TRBV5-5
abundance: many
j_gene: TRBJ1-3
CDR3nt: TGTGCCAGCAGCCCGGGACAGGGGAATGTTCGTCGAAACACCATATATTTT
CDR3aa: CASSPGQGNVRRNTIYF